These T cell receptor beta chains were read from a single sample in a study of blood T cell repertoires in COVID-19. Clones were read by immunoSEQ multiplex PCR, and TCRdb kept only the in-frame ones, dropping some. The table lists roughly 77,000 clones, around 89% of them singletons. Sequencing was performed on peripheral blood. The receptors originated from a woman of 80 years or more with active COVID-19. Both conserved end residues are part of each CDR3. A D gene is named only where the DNA matches it firmly. Clone size, where shown, is once, few, many, or a class for clones that have expanded.

v_gene	abundance	j_gene	d_gene	CDR3aa	CDR3nt
TRBV7-2	.	TRBJ2-7	.	CASSSRVSYEQYF	TGTGCCAGCAGTTCCAGGGTATCCTACGAGCAGTACTTC
TRBV9	.	TRBJ2-3	.	CASSVGTSRRPDTQYF	TGTGCCAGCAGCGTAGGTACTAGTAGGCGGCCAGATACGCAGTATTTT
TRBV7-9	.	TRBJ2-2	.	CASSLAHYTNTGELFF	TGTGCCAGCAGCTTAGCTCACTACACAAACACCGGGGAGCTGTTTTTT
TRBV3-1/TRBV3-2	.	TRBJ1-6	.	CASSQLRGVNSPLHF	TGTGCCAGCAGCCAACTCCGGGGGGTAAATTCACCCCTCCACTTT
TRBV15	.	TRBJ2-2	.	CATRRNPGTGANTGELFF	TGTGCCACCCGTAGAAACCCTGGGACTGGCGCGAACACCGGGGAGCTGTTTTTT
TRBV11-3	.	TRBJ2-7	TRBD1	CASSLRQGTYEQYF	TGTGCCAGCAGCTTAAGACAGGGTACCTACGAGCAGTACTTC
TRBV3-1/TRBV3-2	.	TRBJ1-5	.	CASSQDRNQPQHF	TGTGCCAGCAGCCAAGACAGAAATCAGCCCCAGCATTTT
TRBV9	.	TRBJ2-5	TRBD1	CASSVGTGHQETQYF	TGTGCCAGCAGCGTGGGGACAGGGCATCAAGAGACCCAGTACTTC
TRBV3-1/TRBV3-2	.	TRBJ2-1	.	CASSSWAGEHYNEQFF	TGTGCCAGCAGCTCCTGGGCCGGGGAACACTACAATGAGCAGTTCTTC
TRBV5-1	.	TRBJ2-2	TRBD1	CASSYPGGTGELFF	TGCGCCAGCAGCTACCCAGGGGGCACCGGGGAGCTGTTTTTT
TRBV28	.	TRBJ1-5	.	CASSLDSSNQPQHF	TGTGCCAGCAGCTTGGACAGTAGCAATCAGCCCCAGCATTTT
TRBV5-8	.	TRBJ1-5	TRBD1	CASSPGDSYNQPQHF	TGTGCCAGCAGCCCTGGGGACAGTTACAATCAGCCCCAGCATTTT
TRBV2	.	TRBJ1-4	.	CASRPMRQEEKLFF	TGTGCCAGCAGGCCTATGAGACAGGAAGAAAAACTGTTTTTT
TRBV13	.	TRBJ2-3	.	CASSLGVASGTDTQYF	TGTGCCAGCAGCTTAGGGGTGGCTAGCGGCACAGATACGCAGTATTTT
TRBV6-6	.	TRBJ2-3	TRBD1	CASSSTGGGDTQYF	TGTGCCAGCAGTTCGACAGGGGGAGGAGATACGCAGTATTTT
TRBV27	.	TRBJ2-3	TRBD2	CASSRKPRLAGSDTQYF	TGTGCCAGCAGCCGGAAACCTCGTCTAGCGGGCTCAGATACGCAGTATTTT
TRBV5-1	.	TRBJ2-7	.	CASSPGHRDSEQYF	TGCGCCAGCAGCCCAGGACATCGGGACTCCGAGCAGTACTTC
TRBV20-1	.	TRBJ1-5	TRBD1	CSASEGARGISNQPQHF	TGCAGTGCTAGTGAGGGGGCCAGGGGGATTAGCAATCAGCCCCAGCATTTT
TRBV3-1/TRBV3-2	.	TRBJ2-1	.	CASSQGGGFRSYNEQFF	TGTGCCAGCAGCCAGGGGGGGGGCTTCCGCTCCTACAATGAGCAGTTCTTC
TRBV9	.	TRBJ2-1	TRBD2	CASSVASGNEQFF	TGTGCCAGCAGCGTAGCTAGCGGGAATGAGCAGTTCTTC
TRBV12-3/TRBV12-4	.	TRBJ1-5	.	CASSYTADQPQHF	TGTGCCAGCAGTTATACCGCGGATCAGCCCCAGCATTTT
TRBV5-1	.	TRBJ2-1	TRBD2	CASSLGLAGGEQFF	TGCGCCAGCAGCCTGGGACTAGCGGGAGGTGAGCAGTTCTTC
TRBV19	.	TRBJ1-2	TRBD1	CASSQGQNYGYTF	TGTGCCAGTAGCCAGGGACAGAACTATGGCTACACCTTC
TRBV11-2	.	TRBJ2-5	TRBD1	CASSPVPTGGVGTQYF	TGTGCCAGCAGCCCCGTTCCGACAGGGGGGGTGGGGACCCAGTACTTC
TRBV19	.	TRBJ2-1	TRBD2	CASSIRLAGGINEQFF	TGTGCCAGTAGTATCCGACTAGCGGGAGGTATTAATGAGCAGTTCTTC
TRBV29-1	once	TRBJ1-2	TRBD1	CSVDAGTGGEGYTF	TGCAGCGTTGATGCCGGGACAGGGGGAGAGGGCTACACCTTC
TRBV19	.	TRBJ2-1	TRBD2	CASRPGLAVFNEQFF	TGTGCCAGTAGGCCGGGACTAGCGGTTTTCAATGAGCAGTTCTTC
TRBV27	.	TRBJ2-5	TRBD1	CASSPNDRGRRETQYF	TGTGCCAGCAGTCCGAACGACAGGGGGCGAAGGGAGACCCAGTACTTC
TRBV2	.	TRBJ2-7	TRBD1	CASSGPGQGSEQYF	TGTGCCAGCAGCGGACCGGGACAGGGCTCCGAGCAGTACTTC
TRBV28	.	TRBJ2-1	TRBD2	CASSLSTSGRTYNEQFF	TGTGCCAGCAGTTTAAGTACTAGCGGGAGAACTTACAATGAGCAGTTCTTC
TRBV3-1/TRBV3-2	.	TRBJ1-1	TRBD1	CASSPGQGRRSTEAFF	TGTGCCAGCAGCCCGGGACAGGGTAGAAGGAGCACTGAAGCTTTCTTT
TRBV5-1	once	TRBJ2-3	TRBD2	CASSLEGLAGQDTQYF	TGCGCCAGCAGCTTGGAGGGACTAGCGGGACAAGATACGCAGTATTTT
TRBV18	.	TRBJ1-2	.	CASSPFQEDGYTF	TGTGCCAGCTCACCATTTCAGGAAGATGGCTACACCTTC
TRBV19	.	TRBJ2-5	.	CASTDREGTQYF	TGTGCCAGTACGGACAGGGAGGGGACCCAGTACTTC
TRBV9	.	TRBJ1-1	TRBD1	CASSAGQGGTEAFF	TGTGCCAGCAGCGCGGGACAGGGTGGCACTGAAGCTTTCTTT
TRBV3-1/TRBV3-2	.	TRBJ2-1	TRBD2	CASSQVAGGLYNEQFF	TGTGCCAGCAGCCAAGTAGCGGGGGGTCTCTACAATGAGCAGTTCTTC
TRBV27	.	TRBJ1-2	.	CASSSGAGASGYTF	TGTGCCAGCAGTTCTGGCGCAGGGGCGAGTGGCTACACCTTC
TRBV28	.	TRBJ2-5	TRBD2	CASRLAGQETQYF	TGTGCCAGCAGACTAGCGGGACAAGAGACCCAGTACTTC
TRBV4-1	.	TRBJ2-7	TRBD1	CASSQVGGRSHEQYF	TGCGCCAGCAGCCAAGTAGGGGGCCGCTCCCACGAGCAGTACTTC